This T cell receptor (beta chain) comes out of a study of blood T cell repertoires in COVID-19. Study-wide background: The analysed material was cDNA or gDNA that came from T cells, B-cell-depleted T cells, or PBMCs.

This clone showed up just a few times. Under the authors' procedure: Cell counts per sample came from amplifying reference gene primers. Here immunoSEQ multiplex PCR was the method, and the copy in TCRdb shows in-frame clones only, minus some. That table is the source of V, J and clone size, and D and trimming were worked out from the DNA. This sample has about 130,000 clones, with 60% to 85% found just once. Germline-derived CDR1 and CDR2 are KGHSH and LQKENI. The V segment lost 4 bases and the J segment 7 bases; nucleotides outside the gene matches: 8. The CDR3 contains 15 residues. The sequence derives from a man aged 80 or over with acute or convalescent COVID-19. The chain is built from TRBV18 and TRBJ2-1; 9 bases match TRBD1. Sequenced material: peripheral blood. The CDR3: CASSQSGTGMNEQFF. The CDR3, as DNA: TGTGCCAGCTCACAGTCCGGGACAGGGATGAATGAGCAGTTCTTC.